This is a list of T cell receptor beta chains from one sample in a study of OX40 agonist ivuxolimab in advanced cancers. Profiled with immunoSEQ multiplex PCR; TCRdb holds only in-frame clones, not every one. The sample consists of 75,000 to 90,000 clones, just under 95% of them appearing once. The input for sequencing was CD4+ or CD8+ T cells sorted from blood, taken in a trial of the OX40 agonist ivuxolimab. The receptor set was obtained from an adult with an advanced solid tumor such as melanoma, head and neck, liver or kidney cancer. Each CDR3 is given with its conserved first and last residue. Fields, in order: V gene, J gene, D gene, clone size, CDR3 protein, CDR3 DNA. The D gene is left open where the match is weak. The size field is filled for only some rows; it gives once, few, many or a size class.

>TRBV5-1|TRBJ1-4|-|-
CASSLGGADEKLFF
TGCGCCAGCAGCTTGGGAGGGGCGGATGAAAAACTGTTTTTT
>TRBV29-1|TRBJ1-6|-|-
CSVFARIALSYNSPLHF
TGCAGCGTTTTCGCGCGTATAGCCCTCTCCTATAATTCACCCCTCCATTTT
>TRBV19|TRBJ1-2|-|-
CASSADPRRGGYTF
TGTGCCAGTAGTGCCGACCCACGCCGTGGTGGCTACACCTTC
>TRBV5-6|TRBJ1-5|-|-
CASSLVSGGQPQHF
TGTGCCAGCAGCTTGGTATCCGGGGGTCAGCCCCAGCATTTT
>TRBV11-2|TRBJ1-2|TRBD1|-
CASSLKSTGGFLAGYTF
TGTGCCAGCAGCTTAAAGTCGACAGGGGGCTTCCTAGCTGGCTACACCTTC
>TRBV10-1|TRBJ1-1|TRBD1|-
CASSESQGVGTEAFF
TGCGCCAGCAGTGAGTCGCAGGGGGTGGGCACTGAAGCTTTCTTT
>TRBV5-1|TRBJ2-1|TRBD2|-
CASSLGLAGDNEQFF
TGCGCCAGCAGTCTCGGACTAGCGGGAGACAATGAGCAGTTCTTC
>TRBV10-1|TRBJ2-7|-|once
CARPIQQYEQYF
TGCGCCAGACCTATACAGCAGTACGAGCAGTACTTC
>TRBV6-1|TRBJ2-7|-|-
CASSEYPPGGRYEQYF
TGTGCCAGCAGTGAATACCCCCCGGGGGGCCGCTACGAGCAGTACTTC
>TRBV6-1|TRBJ1-2|-|few
CASTASYGYTF
TGTGCCAGCACAGCGTCCTATGGCTACACCTTC
>TRBV11-2|TRBJ1-6|-|-
CASSPSLNFHF
TGTGCCAGCAGCCCGAGCCTAAACTTCCACTTT
>TRBV5-6|TRBJ2-5|TRBD1|-
CASSHQDRGETQYF
TGTGCCAGCAGCCATCAGGACAGGGGGGAGACCCAGTACTTC
>TRBV6-1|TRBJ2-7|-|few
CASRDSTYEQYF
TGTGCCAGCAGGGACAGTACCTACGAGCAGTACTTC
>TRBV28|TRBJ2-5|TRBD1|-
CASSLGTATYF
TGTGCCAGCAGTTTAGGGACAGCCACGTACTTC
>TRBV7-9|TRBJ1-4|TRBD1|once
CASSLGGQGGEKLFF
TGTGCCAGCAGCTTAGGGGGACAGGGAGGTGAAAAACTGTTTTTT
>TRBV30|TRBJ2-1|TRBD2|-
CAWSSSTSGGTYNEQFF
TGTGCCTGGAGTTCATCGACTAGCGGGGGAACCTACAATGAGCAGTTCTTC
>TRBV7-2|TRBJ2-1|TRBD1|-
CASSYRQGPYNEQFF
TGTGCCAGCAGCTACCGACAGGGACCCTACAATGAGCAGTTCTTC
>TRBV7-2|TRBJ2-7|TRBD2|-
CASSSRLAGPYEQYF
TGTGCCAGCAGCTCCCGACTAGCGGGACCCTACGAGCAGTACTTC
>TRBV6-1|TRBJ2-5|-|-
CASSSSVAQETQYF
TGTGCCAGCTCCAGTAGCGTAGCCCAAGAGACCCAGTACTTC
>TRBV2|TRBJ2-7|-|-
CASSEQAIYEQYF
TGTGCCAGCAGTGAGCAGGCTATCTACGAGCAGTACTTC